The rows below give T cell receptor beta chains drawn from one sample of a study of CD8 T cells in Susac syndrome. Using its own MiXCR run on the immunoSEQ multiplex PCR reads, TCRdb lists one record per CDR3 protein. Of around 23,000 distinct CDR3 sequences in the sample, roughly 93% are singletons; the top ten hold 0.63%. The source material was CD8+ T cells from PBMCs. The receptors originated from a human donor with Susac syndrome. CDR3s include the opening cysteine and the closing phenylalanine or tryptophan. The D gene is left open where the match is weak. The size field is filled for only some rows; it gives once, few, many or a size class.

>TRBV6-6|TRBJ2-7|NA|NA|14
CASLYLRSSYEQYF
TGTGCCAGCCTTTACTTAAGGAGCTCCTACGAGCAGTACTTC
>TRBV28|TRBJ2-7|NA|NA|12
CASSLRPYEQYF
TGTGCCAGCAGTCTCAGACCCTACGAGCAGTACTTC
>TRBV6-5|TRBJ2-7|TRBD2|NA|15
CASSHTPRTSSEQYF
TGTGCCAGCAGTCATACTCCACGGACTAGCTCCGAGCAGTACTTC
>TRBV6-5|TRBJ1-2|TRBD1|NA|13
CASSYTGGGGYTF
TGTGCCAGCAGTTATACAGGGGGTGGAGGCTACACCTTC
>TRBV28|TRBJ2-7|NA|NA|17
CASSFSFLSKPTYEQYF
TGTGCCAGCAGTTTTTCCTTTTTATCTAAGCCAACCTACGAGCAGTACTTC
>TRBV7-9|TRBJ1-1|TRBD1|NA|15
CASSLGQGANTEAFF
TGTGCCAGCAGCTTAGGACAGGGGGCGAACACTGAAGCTTTCTTT
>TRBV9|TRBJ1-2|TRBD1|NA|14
CASSVGGQGYGYTF
TGTGCCAGCAGCGTAGGAGGACAGGGGTATGGCTACACCTTC
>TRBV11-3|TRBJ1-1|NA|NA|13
CASSPGAWTEAFF
TGTGCCAGCAGCCCCGGGGCTTGGACTGAAGCTTTCTTT
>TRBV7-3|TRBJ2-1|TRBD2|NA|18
CASSSSAGGVLMHNEQFF
TGTGCCAGCAGCTCCTCAGCGGGGGGCGTCCTCATGCACAATGAGCAGTTCTTC
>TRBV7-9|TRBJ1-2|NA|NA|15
CASSLADRQNYGYTF
TGTGCCAGCAGCTTAGCCGACAGGCAGAACTATGGCTACACCTTC
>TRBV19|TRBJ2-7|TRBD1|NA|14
CASSLQGADYEQYF
TGTGCCAGTAGTCTACAGGGGGCAGACTACGAGCAGTACTTC
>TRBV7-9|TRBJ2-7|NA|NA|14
CASSLTYRAYEQYF
TGTGCCAGCAGCTTAACCTACAGGGCCTACGAGCAGTACTTC
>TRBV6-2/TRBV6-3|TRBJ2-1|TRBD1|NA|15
CASSYMDRVYNEQFF
TGTGCCAGCAGTTACATGGACAGGGTCTACAATGAGCAGTTCTTC
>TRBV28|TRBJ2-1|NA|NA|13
CASSPRLYNEQFF
TGTGCCAGCAGTCCCCGACTATACAATGAGCAGTTCTTC
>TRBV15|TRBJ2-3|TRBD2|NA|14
CATSSGGATDTQYF
TGTGCCACCAGCAGCGGGGGGGCGACAGATACGCAGTATTTT
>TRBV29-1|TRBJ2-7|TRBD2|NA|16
CSVESRRGDDPYEQYF
TGCAGCGTTGAATCCCGTCGGGGGGACGATCCCTACGAGCAGTACTTC
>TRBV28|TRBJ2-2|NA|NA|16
CASSLFGVGDTGELFF
TGTGCCAGCAGTTTATTCGGGGTCGGGGACACCGGGGAGCTGTTTTTT
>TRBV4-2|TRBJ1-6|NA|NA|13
CASSWQDGSPLHF
TGTGCCAGCAGCTGGCAGGATGGTTCACCCCTCCACTTT
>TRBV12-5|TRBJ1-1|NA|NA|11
CASGSREEAFF
TGTGCTAGTGGTAGCCGGGAGGAAGCTTTCTTT
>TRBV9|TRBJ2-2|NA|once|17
CARSVARVRGNTGELFF
TGTGCCAGGAGCGTAGCTAGGGTCCGGGGTAACACCGGGGAGCTGTTTTTT
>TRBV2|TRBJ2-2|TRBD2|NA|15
CASREAGAYTGELFF
TGTGCCAGCAGGGAAGCGGGGGCCTACACCGGGGAGCTGTTTTTT
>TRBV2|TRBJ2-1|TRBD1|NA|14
CATPGQEQWNEQFF
TGTGCCACCCCTGGACAGGAACAATGGAATGAGCAGTTCTTC